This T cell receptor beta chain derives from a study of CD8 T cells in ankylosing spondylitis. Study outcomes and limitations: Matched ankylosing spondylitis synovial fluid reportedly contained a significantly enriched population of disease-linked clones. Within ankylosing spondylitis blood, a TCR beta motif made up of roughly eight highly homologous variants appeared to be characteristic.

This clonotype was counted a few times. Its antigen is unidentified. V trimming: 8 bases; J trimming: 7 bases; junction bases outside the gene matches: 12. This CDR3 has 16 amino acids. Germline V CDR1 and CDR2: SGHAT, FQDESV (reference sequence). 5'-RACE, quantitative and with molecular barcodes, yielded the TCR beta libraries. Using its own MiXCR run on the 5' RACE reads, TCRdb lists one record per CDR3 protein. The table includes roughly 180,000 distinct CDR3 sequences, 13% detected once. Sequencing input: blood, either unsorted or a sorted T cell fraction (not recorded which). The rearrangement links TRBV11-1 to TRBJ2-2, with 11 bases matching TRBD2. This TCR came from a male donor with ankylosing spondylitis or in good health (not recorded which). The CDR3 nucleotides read TGTGCCAGCGGTACCCGGCTAGCGGGAGGAAACGGGGAGCTGTTTTTT. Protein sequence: CASGTRLAGGNGELFF. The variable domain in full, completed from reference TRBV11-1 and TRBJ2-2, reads EAEVAQSPRYKITEKSQAVAFWCDPISGHATLYWYRQILGQGPELLVQFQDESVVDDSQLPKDRFSAERLKGVDSTLKIQPAELGDSAMYLCASGTRLAGGNGELFFGEGSRLTVL.